This T cell receptor beta chain stems from a study of T cells in Graves' hyperthyroidism and ophthalmopathy. About the study: It was at initial diagnosis, before any treatment, that peripheral blood was collected.

Exclusion criteria comprised uncontrolled infection, other autoimmune disease, pregnancy or lactation. On the basis of clinical symptoms, serum thyroxine and TRAb, thyroid ultrasound and orbital computed tomography, diagnoses were made. The CDR3 consists of 13 residues. With 4 bases removed from V and 7 bases from J, the gap between germline ends came to 11 bases. The V gene's germline CDR1 is SNHLY and CDR2 FYNNEI. This clonotype was counted only a few times. As yet, its antigen is unknown. Whole-study findings and limits: Ophthalmopathy onset followed model prediction by a median about six months.

TCR beta CDR3 sequences were amplified from RNA transcripts. TCR CDR3 regions were first amplified by RT-PCR with HTBI primers. TCRdb re-derived calls from the multiplex PCR reads in MiXCR, one entry per CDR3 protein. The sample records about 52,000 distinct CDR3 sequences, less than 50% being singletons. What was sequenced was blood. V gene TRBV2 combines with J gene TRBJ2-1; D unclear. This clonotype was sampled from a woman in her forties or fifties with Graves' ophthalmopathy. The CDR3 region is CASSVQVTNEQFF. CDR3 coding DNA: TGTGCCAGCAGTGTGCAGGTCACAAATGAGCAGTTCTTC. The variable domain in full, completed from reference TRBV2 and TRBJ2-1, reads EPEVTQTPSHQVTQMGQEVILRCVPISNHLYFYWYRQILGQKVEFLVSFYNNEISEKSEIFDDQFSVERPDGSNFTLKIRSTKLEDSAMYFCASSVQVTNEQFFGPGTRLTVL.